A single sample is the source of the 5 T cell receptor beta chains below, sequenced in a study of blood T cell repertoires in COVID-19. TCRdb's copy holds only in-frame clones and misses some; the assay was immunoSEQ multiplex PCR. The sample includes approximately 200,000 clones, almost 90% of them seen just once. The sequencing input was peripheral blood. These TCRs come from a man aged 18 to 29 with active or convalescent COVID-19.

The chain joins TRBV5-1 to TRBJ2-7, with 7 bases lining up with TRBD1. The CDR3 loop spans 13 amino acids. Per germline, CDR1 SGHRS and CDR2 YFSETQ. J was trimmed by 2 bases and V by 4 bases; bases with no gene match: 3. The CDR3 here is CASSRDRAYEQYF. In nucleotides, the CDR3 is TGCGCCAGCAGCCGGGACAGAGCCTACGAGCAGTACTTC.

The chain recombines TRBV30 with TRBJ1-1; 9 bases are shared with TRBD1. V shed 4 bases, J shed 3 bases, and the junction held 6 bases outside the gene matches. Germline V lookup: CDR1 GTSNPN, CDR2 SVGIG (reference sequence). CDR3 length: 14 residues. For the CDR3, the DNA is TGTGCCTGGACTTTAGGACAGGGGCACACTGAAGCTTTCTTT. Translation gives CAWTLGQGHTEAFF.

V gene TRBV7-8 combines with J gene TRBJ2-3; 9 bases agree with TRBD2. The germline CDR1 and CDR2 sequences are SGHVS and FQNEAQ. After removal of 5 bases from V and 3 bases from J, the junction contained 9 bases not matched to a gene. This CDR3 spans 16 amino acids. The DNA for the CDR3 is TGTGCCAGCAGCCCTCGCGGTCTAGCGGGAACAGATACGCAGTATTTT. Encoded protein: CASSPRGLAGTDTQYF.

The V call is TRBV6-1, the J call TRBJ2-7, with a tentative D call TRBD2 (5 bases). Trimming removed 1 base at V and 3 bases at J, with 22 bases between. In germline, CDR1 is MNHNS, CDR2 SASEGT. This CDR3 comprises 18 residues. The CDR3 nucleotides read TGTGCCAGCAGTGAAGTTTTAAGAGGGAACCCCCGCTTCTACGAGCAGTACTTC. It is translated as CASSEVLRGNPRFYEQYF.

The CDR3 DNA reads as TGTGCCAGTAGTATGGGACTAGCGGGGAACACCGGGGAGCTGTTTTTT. Amino acids: CASSMGLAGNTGELFF. The chain is built from TRBV19 and TRBJ2-2; 12 bases agree with TRBD2. Germline V gene data show CDR1 as LNHDA and CDR2 as SQIVND (reference sequence). The CDR3 runs 16 residues. The V segment lost 3 bases and the J segment 1 base; nucleotides outside the gene matches: 0.